A single sample is the source of the 15 T cell receptor beta chains below, sequenced in a study of cytomegalovirus exposure and HLA in healthy donors (dated by TCRdb to 2015 to 2018). Library generation was performed with the immunoSEQ multiplex PCR assay. TCRdb stores this immuneACCESS table with in-frame sequences only. Part of the clones is absent; in the studies checked, under half of the shortfall reflects unresolved V genes, and no reason is known for the rest. This sample gives 160,000 or so clones in total; about 86% of them show up just once. The top ten hold 1.4% of the sample. Sequenced sample: PBMCs. These receptors were collected from a woman in her 30s in good health and CMV-seronegative.

The chain employs TRBV30 and TRBJ1-1; D call uncertain. Germline V gene lookup returns CDR1 GTSNPN and CDR2 SVGIG (reference sequence). This CDR3 region has 15 residues. V gave up 7 bases and J gave up 0 bases, with 18 bases separating them. The CDR3 protein is CALNEGTDMNTEAFF. The CDR3 DNA reads as TGTGCCTTAAACGAGGGCACCGACATGAACACTGAAGCTTTCTTT.

The chain joins TRBV4-1 to TRBJ2-7; 7 nucleotides match TRBD1. Germline V gene lookup returns CDR1 MGHRA and CDR2 YSYEKL. The V segment lost 5 bases and the J segment 2 bases; nucleotides outside the gene matches: 15. The CDR3 spans 17 residues. The CDR3 sequence is CASSDSSPQGPAYEQYF. The CDR3 DNA reads as TGCGCCAGCAGCGACTCAAGCCCACAGGGGCCTGCCTACGAGCAGTACTTC.

The chain employs TRBV13 and TRBJ2-1; D unresolved. Germline V lookup: CDR1 PRHDT, CDR2 FYEKMQ (reference sequence). This CDR3 has 12 amino acids. Trimming took off 6 bases at V and 7 bases at J, with 10 bases between the two ends. CDR3 bases: TGTGCCAGCAGTCCCGTAATGAATGAGCAGTTCTTC. It yields the protein CASSPVMNEQFF.

The chain employs TRBV4-1 and TRBJ2-1; the D is unclear. V shed 2 bases and J shed 7 bases, with 3 bases lying between them. The CDR3 loop spans 11 amino acids. The germline CDR1 and CDR2 sequences are MGHRA and YSYEKL. This chain's CDR3 is CASSQYNEQFF. CDR3 nucleotide sequence: TGCGCCAGCAGCCAATATAATGAGCAGTTCTTC.

The chain's CDR3 is CASSLDSASYEQYF. The CDR3 coding sequence is TGTGCCAGCTCACTAGACAGCGCCTCCTACGAGCAGTACTTC. The rearrangement joins TRBV18 to TRBJ2-7; D is perhaps TRBD1 (5 bases). Germline CDR1 is KGHSH and CDR2 is LQKENI. V dropped 4 bases and J dropped 0 bases, with 10 bases sitting between them. The CDR3 is 14 amino acids.

This chain links TRBV27 with TRBJ2-2, with TRBD1 as a possible D gene (5 bases). V lost 1 base and J lost 0, with 9 bases in between. Germline CDR1 is MNHEY and CDR2 is SMNVEV (reference sequence). The CDR3 totals 16 residues. The CDR3 here is CASSLFGQANTGELFF. In DNA form, the CDR3 reads TGTGCCAGCAGTTTATTCGGACAAGCGAACACCGGGGAGCTGTTTTTT.

The V and J genes are TRBV2 and TRBJ2-7; the match to TRBD1 covers 7 bases. V gave up 6 bases and J gave up 2 bases; unmatched junction bases: 1. The CDR3 runs to 12 residues. Germline V gene data show CDR1 as SNHLY and CDR2 as FYNNEI. CDR3 amino acids: CASRGQTYEQYF. The CDR3 DNA is TGTGCCAGCAGGGGACAGACCTACGAGCAGTACTTC.

The V gene is TRBV27, the J gene TRBJ2-5, with D perhaps matching TRBD1 (5 bases). The V end was cut by 4 bases, the J end by 3 bases, with 12 bases between. Germline V gene lookup returns CDR1 MNHEY and CDR2 SMNVEV (reference sequence). The CDR3 contains 14 residues. The CDR3 is CASSSIDSKETQYF. The CDR3 DNA follows: TGTGCCAGCAGTTCCATTGACAGTAAAGAGACCCAGTACTTC.

The rearrangement joins TRBV2 to TRBJ1-2; perhaps TRBD1 as D (6 bases). The V gene's germline CDR1 is SNHLY and CDR2 FYNNEI. The CDR3 has 14 amino acids. V was cut by 4 bases and J by 8 bases, with 17 bases left in between. CDR3 protein: CASSVVKGGGGYTF. In nucleotides, the CDR3 is TGTGCCAGCAGTGTAGTTAAAGGGGGTGGCGGCTACACCTTC.

This clone has just a few counts. The chain links TRBV5-5 to TRBJ1-2; D unclear. The ends were cut back, 0 bases at V and 0 bases at J, with 9 bases in the middle. The CDR3 has 15 amino acids. Germline values: CDR1 SGHKS, CDR2 YYEKEE (reference sequence). The CDR3 DNA reads TGTGCCAGCAGCTTGGAAGCTCCCGCTAACTATGGCTACACCTTC. It yields the protein CASSLEAPANYGYTF.

The chain combines TRBV4-2 with TRBJ2-7; no firm D call. CDR1 and CDR2 (germline): LGHNA, YNFKEQ. This CDR3 comprises 16 residues. Between the trimmed V and J ends, which lost 0 bases and 6 bases, there was a span of 18 bases. The CDR3 DNA follows: TGTGCCAGCAGCCAAGAGTCACTTGCTAGAAGTGGCGAGCAGTACTTC. It encodes CASSQESLARSGEQYF.

The chain employs TRBV9 and TRBJ2-7, with 16 bases fitting TRBD2. Germline V lookup: CDR1 SGDLS, CDR2 YYNGEE. V was clipped by 3 bases and J by 3 bases; unmatched bases: 3. The length of the CDR3 is 16 residues. CDR3: CASSAGLAGGYYEQYF. For the CDR3, the DNA is TGTGCCAGCAGCGCGGGACTAGCGGGGGGGTACTACGAGCAGTACTTC.

The chain has TRBV6-1 and TRBJ1-5; no reliable D call. CDR1 is MNHNS, CDR2 SASEGT, per germline. V lost 1 base to trimming and J lost 6 bases, with 13 bases between them. The CDR3 extends over 15 amino acids. The CDR3: CASSEVESGFQPQHF. The DNA for the CDR3 is TGTGCCAGCAGTGAAGTGGAGAGCGGATTTCAGCCCCAGCATTTT.

The rearrangement joins TRBV14 to TRBJ1-6, with TRBD1 identical over 8 bases. V lost 4 bases and J lost 9; bases outside the gene matches: 5. CDR3 length: 14 residues. Germline loops: CDR1 SGHDN, CDR2 FVKESK. CDR3 region: CASSPGTGFSPLHF. Here the CDR3 DNA reads TGTGCCAGCAGCCCCGGGACAGGTTTTTCACCCCTCCACTTT.

The V and J genes are TRBV27 and TRBJ1-1; TRBD1 aligns across 8 bases. Looked up from germline, CDR1 is MNHEY and CDR2 is SMNVEV (reference sequence). The trim removed 6 bases at V and 4 bases at J, leaving 4 bases unmatched. CDR3 length: 13 amino acids. CDR3 nucleotides: TGTGCCAGCAGCCGGACAGGGCCCACTGAAGCTTTCTTT. This codes for CASSRTGPTEAFF.